In its sample, the clone carrying this T cell receptor beta chain was seen many times. In building TCR beta libraries, iRepertoire HTBI primers were used together with Arm-PCR of CDR3 regions. TCRdb recomputed calls from the multiplex PCR reads with MiXCR, one row per CDR3 protein. Of 550,000 to 700,000 distinct CDR3 sequences in the sample, approximately 16% were seen once. The sample's time point: newly diagnosed GD, antithyroid drugs for less than 3 months. RNA extracted from PBMCs served as the sequencing template. Trimming pared 2 bases from V and 6 bases from J, leaving 3 bases between. The CDR3 loop spans 11 amino acids. Germline V gene sequence: CDR1 LGHNT, CDR2 FRNRAP. This sample is part of a study of regulatory T cells in long-lasting Graves disease. Study-level background: New Graves' disease cases had less than 3 months of antithyroid drugs.

This sample also belongs to another study, concerning T cells in Graves' hyperthyroidism and ophthalmopathy. Turning to that study: The study used the HTBI primer set for a first-round RT-PCR of the TCR CDR3.

The V gene is TRBV12-5, the J gene TRBJ2-3; D remains ambiguous. The receptor comes from a man aged 18 to 30 with Graves disease. Specimen: peripheral blood mononuclear cells (PBMCs), collected at new diagnosis, from a patient treated with antithyroid drugs. CDR3 nucleotide sequence: TGTGCTAGTGGTTTGTCGGATACGCAGTATTTT. Encoded protein: CASGLSDTQYF.